This TCR beta chain came from a study of blood T cell repertoires in COVID-19. Study overall: The cDNA or gDNA used as material had been derived from T cells, B-cell-depleted T cells, or PBMCs.

The CDR3 spans 11 residues. The V end lost 6 bases, the J end lost 6 bases, and 8 bases lay between the germline ends. Original handling: By means of reference gene primer amplification, nucleated cell counts were estimated. Using immunoSEQ multiplex PCR, the repertoire was profiled, and TCRdb retains in-frame clones only, with some absent. The D gene and trimming were derived from the DNA, and the V and J assignments and clone size from that table. The sample has over 100,000 clones; around 89% are singletons. The clonotype originates from a human donor with acute or convalescent COVID-19. The donor label of this sample is uncertain. The rearrangement links TRBV12-3 or TRBV12-4 to TRBJ1-1; D not certain. What was sequenced was peripheral blood. Here the CDR3 reads CASRARAEAFF. DNA of the CDR3: TGTGCCAGCAGGGCTAGAGCTGAAGCTTTCTTT.